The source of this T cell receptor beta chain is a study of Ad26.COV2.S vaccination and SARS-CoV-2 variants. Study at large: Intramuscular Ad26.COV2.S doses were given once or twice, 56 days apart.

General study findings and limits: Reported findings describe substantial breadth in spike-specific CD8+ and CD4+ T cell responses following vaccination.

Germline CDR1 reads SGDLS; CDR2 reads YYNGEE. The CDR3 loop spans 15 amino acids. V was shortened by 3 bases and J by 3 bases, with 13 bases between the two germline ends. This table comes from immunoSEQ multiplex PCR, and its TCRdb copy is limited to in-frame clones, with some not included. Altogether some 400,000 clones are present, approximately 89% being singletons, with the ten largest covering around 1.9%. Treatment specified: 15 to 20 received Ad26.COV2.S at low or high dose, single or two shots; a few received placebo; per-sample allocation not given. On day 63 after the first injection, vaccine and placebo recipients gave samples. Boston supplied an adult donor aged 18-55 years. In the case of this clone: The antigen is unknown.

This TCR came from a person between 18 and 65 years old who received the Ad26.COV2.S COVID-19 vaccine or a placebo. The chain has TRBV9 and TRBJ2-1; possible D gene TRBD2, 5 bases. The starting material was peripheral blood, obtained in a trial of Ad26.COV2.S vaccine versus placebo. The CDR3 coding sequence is TGTGCCAGCAGCGCCTCGGGGAGCCTCTACAATGAGCAGTTCTTC. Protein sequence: CASSASGSLYNEQFF.